This T cell receptor (beta chain) was found in a study of a mutant IDH1 vaccine in newly diagnosed glioma. Overall study results and limits: In roughly 93% of patients, immune responses induced by the vaccine occurred. With respect to changes in top peripheral T cell clonotypes, pseudoprogression seemed unrelated.

Clones were read by immunoSEQ multiplex PCR, and TCRdb kept only the in-frame ones, dropping some. The data show fewer than 45,000 clones, under 80% seen once. Turning to this clone: No antigen is known for it.

Regarding time point: week 23, last vaccination. Every vaccine dose comprised 300 ug of mutant IDH1 20-mer peptide plus topical imiquimod. Specimen: PBMCs, collected from a glioma patient whose treatment included an IDH1 peptide vaccine. The sequence derives from a woman in her thirties or forties with glioma. Some clones in this sample may be carry-over from other donors' samples.

CDR3 in amino acids: CIFQGARNTEAFF. The CDR3 DNA is TGCATTTTCCAGGGGGCGAGAAACACTGAAGCTTTCTTT. The chain employs TRBV29-1 and TRBJ1-1; 8 nucleotides agree with TRBD1. This CDR3 has 13 residues. Germline-derived CDR1 and CDR2 are SQVTM and ANQGSEA.